This T cell receptor beta chain appears in the sequencing data of a study of Ad26.COV2.S vaccination and SARS-CoV-2 variants. Looking at the study overall: Intramuscular Ad26.COV2.S at 5x10^10 or 1x10^11 viral particles.

Points on this clone: Its antigen is not identified.

Clones were read by immunoSEQ multiplex PCR, and TCRdb kept only the in-frame ones, dropping some. The table has 500,000 or so clones, about 83% seen once; the top ten hold about 13%. The CDR3 extends over 14 amino acids. The germline CDR1 and CDR2 sequences are GTSNPN and SVGIG (reference sequence). The germline V and J ends were trimmed by 2 bases and 6 bases, with 14 bases remaining between them. Treatment: approximately 18 received Ad26.COV2.S at low or high dose, single or two shots; 5 received placebo; per-sample allocation not given. Each sample was drawn 63 days after the first injection (of vaccine or placebo). General study points: For non-spike TCRs, breadth in vaccine recipients resembled that in placebo recipients. Marked by substantial breadth, spike-specific CD8+ and CD4+ T cell responses were reportedly seen after vaccination. The TCR breadth and depth analyses may have produced an underestimate of total T cell responses.

The chain is built from TRBV30 and TRBJ1-5; possible D gene TRBD1, 5 bases. This receptor was taken from a person between 18 and 65 years old who received the Ad26.COV2.S COVID-19 vaccine or a placebo. The sample here was peripheral blood, taken in a trial of Ad26.COV2.S vaccine versus placebo. CDR3 protein: CAWSLGGEGQPQHF. The CDR3 coding sequence is TGTGCCTGGAGTTTGGGAGGGGAGGGTCAGCCCCAGCATTTT.